The T cell receptor (beta chain) described here comes from a study of blood T cell repertoires in COVID-19. Across the study: Samples of COVID-19 (acute and convalescent) were obtained from the United States, Italy and Spain. Sources were T cells, B-cell-depleted T cells, or PBMCs; the material itself was cDNA or gDNA.

Germline CDR1 is MNHEY and CDR2 is SMNVEV (reference sequence). This CDR3 region has 14 residues. With 3 bases removed from V and 9 bases from J, the gap between germline ends came to 15 bases. Original processing notes: Amplified reference gene primers provided the basis for estimating nucleated cell counts. The protocol was immunoSEQ multiplex PCR, while the TCRdb copy is restricted to in-frame clones and leaves out a portion. D and trimming come from the DNA, and the V and J calls and clone size come from that table. The sample shows about 70,000 clones, 80% to 90% of them seen only once. This clone occurred a few times.

The sequenced sample consisted of peripheral blood. The chain recombines TRBV27 with TRBJ2-1; D not certain. The source is a woman older than 75 with active or convalescent COVID-19. CDR3 DNA sequence: TGTGCCAGCAGTTTCACGACTCTTACGGGTGAGCAGTTCTTC. Its translation: CASSFTTLTGEQFF.